This T cell receptor beta chain is from a study of blood T cells in healthy people across ages. V was pared by 4 bases and J by 2 bases, with 7 bases between. The CDR3 extends over 13 amino acids. The germline gives CDR1 SGHAT, CDR2 FQNNGV. Then a second PCR, running roughly 6 to 11 cycles, was carried out with a sample-barcoded 5' primer and a J-beta primer mix. TCRdb recomputed calls from the 5' RACE reads with MiXCR, one row per CDR3 protein. The data contain roughly 1,700,000 distinct CDR3 sequences, roughly 30% of them singletons. The sequencing sample was made of blood. The receptor was isolated from a woman aged 25 to 39 in good health. The chain uses TRBV11-2 and TRBJ2-3; no clear D gene. In nucleotides, the CDR3 is TGTGCCAGCAGCTCCTGGGACACAGATACGCAGTATTTT. Protein product: CASSSWDTDTQYF.